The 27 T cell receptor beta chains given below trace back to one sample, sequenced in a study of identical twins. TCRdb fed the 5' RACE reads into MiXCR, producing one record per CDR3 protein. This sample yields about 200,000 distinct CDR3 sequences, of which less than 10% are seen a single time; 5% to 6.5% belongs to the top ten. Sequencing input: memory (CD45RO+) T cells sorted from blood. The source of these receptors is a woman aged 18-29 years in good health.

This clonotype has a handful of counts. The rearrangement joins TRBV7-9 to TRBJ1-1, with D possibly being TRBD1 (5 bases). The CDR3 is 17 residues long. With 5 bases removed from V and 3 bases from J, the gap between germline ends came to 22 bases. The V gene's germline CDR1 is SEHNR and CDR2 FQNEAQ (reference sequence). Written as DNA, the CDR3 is TGTGCCAGCAGCCCAGAGCAGGGATCTCCGGGGGACACTGAAGCTTTCTTT. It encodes CASSPEQGSPGDTEAFF. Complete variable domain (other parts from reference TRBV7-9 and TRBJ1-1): DTGVSQNPRHKITKRGQNVTFRCDPISEHNRLYWYRQTLGQGPEFLTYFQNEAQLEKSRLLSDRFSAERPKGSFSTLEIQRTEQGDSAMYLCASSPEQGSPGDTEAFFGQGTRLTVV.

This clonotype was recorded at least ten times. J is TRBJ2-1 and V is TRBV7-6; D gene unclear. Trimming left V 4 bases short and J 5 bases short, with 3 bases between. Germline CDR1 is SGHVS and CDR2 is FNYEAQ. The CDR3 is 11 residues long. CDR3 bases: TGTGCCAGCAGCTCGAACAATGAGCAGTTCTTC. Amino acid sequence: CASSSNNEQFF.

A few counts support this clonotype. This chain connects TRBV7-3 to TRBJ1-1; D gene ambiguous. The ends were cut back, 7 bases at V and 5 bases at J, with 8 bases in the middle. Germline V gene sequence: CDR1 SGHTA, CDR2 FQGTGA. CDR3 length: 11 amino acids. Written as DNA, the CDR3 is TGTGCCAGCATTAGGAGTACTGAAGCTTTCTTT. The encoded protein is CASIRSTEAFF.

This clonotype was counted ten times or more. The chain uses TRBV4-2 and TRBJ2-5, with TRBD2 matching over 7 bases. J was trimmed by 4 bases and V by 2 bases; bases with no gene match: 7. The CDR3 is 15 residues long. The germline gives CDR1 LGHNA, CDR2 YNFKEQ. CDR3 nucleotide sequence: TGTGCCAGCAGCCAAAAGCGGGGCATAGGAGAGACCCAGTACTTC. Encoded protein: CASSQKRGIGETQYF.

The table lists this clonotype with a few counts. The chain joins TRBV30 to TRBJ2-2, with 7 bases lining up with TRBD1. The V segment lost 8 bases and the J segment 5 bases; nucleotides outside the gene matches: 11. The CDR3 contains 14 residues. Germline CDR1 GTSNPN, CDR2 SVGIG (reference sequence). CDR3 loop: CARHRQGRTGELFF. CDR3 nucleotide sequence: TGTGCCCGACATAGACAGGGTAGGACCGGGGAGCTGTTTTTT.

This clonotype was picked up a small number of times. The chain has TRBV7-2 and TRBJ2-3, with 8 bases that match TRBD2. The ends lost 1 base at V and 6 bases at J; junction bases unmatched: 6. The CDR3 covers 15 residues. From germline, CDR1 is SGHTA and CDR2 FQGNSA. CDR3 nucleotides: TGTGCCAGCAGCTTAGTAGGGACTAGGTTCGATACGCAGTATTTT. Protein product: CASSLVGTRFDTQYF. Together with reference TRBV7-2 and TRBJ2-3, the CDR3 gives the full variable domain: GAGVSQSPSNKVTEKGKDVELRCDPISGHTALYWYRQSLGQGLEFLIYFQGNSAPDKSGLPSDRFSAERTGGSVSTLTIQRTQQEDSAVYLCASSLVGTRFDTQYFGPGTRLTVL.

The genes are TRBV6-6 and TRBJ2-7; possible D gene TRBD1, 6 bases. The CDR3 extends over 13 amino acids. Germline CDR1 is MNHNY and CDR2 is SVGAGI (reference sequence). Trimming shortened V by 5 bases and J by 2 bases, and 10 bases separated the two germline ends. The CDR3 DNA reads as TGTGCCAGCAGTAGACAGGAGACCTACGAGCAGTACTTC. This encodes CASSRQETYEQYF.

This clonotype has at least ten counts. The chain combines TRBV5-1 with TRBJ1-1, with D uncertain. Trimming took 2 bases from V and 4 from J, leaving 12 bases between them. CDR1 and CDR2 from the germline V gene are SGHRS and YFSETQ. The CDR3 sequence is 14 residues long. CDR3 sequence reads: CASSLGRAGTEAFF. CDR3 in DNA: TGCGCCAGCAGCTTAGGACGGGCCGGCACTGAAGCTTTCTTT.

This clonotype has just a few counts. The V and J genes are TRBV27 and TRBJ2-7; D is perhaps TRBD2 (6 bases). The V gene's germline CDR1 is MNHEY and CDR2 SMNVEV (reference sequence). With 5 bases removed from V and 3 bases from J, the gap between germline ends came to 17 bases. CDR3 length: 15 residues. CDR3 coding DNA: TGTGCCAGCAGTCCCCACGGGTTCGGGAGCTACGAGCAGTACTTC. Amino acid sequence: CASSPHGFGSYEQYF.

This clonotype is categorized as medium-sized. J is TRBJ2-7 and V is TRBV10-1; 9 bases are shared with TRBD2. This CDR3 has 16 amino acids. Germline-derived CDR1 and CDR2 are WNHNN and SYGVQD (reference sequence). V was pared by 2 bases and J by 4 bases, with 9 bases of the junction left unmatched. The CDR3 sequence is CASSEESSGEGYEQYF. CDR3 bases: TGCGCCAGCAGTGAGGAGTCTAGCGGGGAGGGTTACGAGCAGTACTTC.

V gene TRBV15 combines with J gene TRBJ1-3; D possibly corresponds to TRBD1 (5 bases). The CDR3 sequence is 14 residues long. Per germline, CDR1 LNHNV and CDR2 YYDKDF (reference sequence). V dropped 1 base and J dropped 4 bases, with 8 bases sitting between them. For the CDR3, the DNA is TGTGCCACCAGCAGAGGCCGACAGGGAAACACCATATATTTT. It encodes CATSRGRQGNTIYF.

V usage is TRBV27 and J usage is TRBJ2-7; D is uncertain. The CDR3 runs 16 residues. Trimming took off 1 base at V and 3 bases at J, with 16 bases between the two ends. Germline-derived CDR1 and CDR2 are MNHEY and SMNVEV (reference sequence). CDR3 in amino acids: CASSLFGPNWGYEQYF. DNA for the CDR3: TGTGCCAGCAGTTTATTCGGACCAAACTGGGGCTACGAGCAGTACTTC.

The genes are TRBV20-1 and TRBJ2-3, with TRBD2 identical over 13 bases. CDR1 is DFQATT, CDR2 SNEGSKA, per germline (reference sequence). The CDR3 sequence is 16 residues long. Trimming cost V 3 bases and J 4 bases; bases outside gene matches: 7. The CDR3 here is CSASWTSGRIPDTQYF. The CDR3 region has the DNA TGCAGTGCTAGCTGGACTAGCGGGAGAATACCAGATACGCAGTATTTT.

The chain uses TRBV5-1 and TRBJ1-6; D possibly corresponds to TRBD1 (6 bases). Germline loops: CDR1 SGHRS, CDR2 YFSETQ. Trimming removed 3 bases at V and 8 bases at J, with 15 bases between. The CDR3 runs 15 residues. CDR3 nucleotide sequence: TGCGCCAGCAGCTCATCCGACAGGACTGATTCACCCCTCCACTTT. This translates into CASSSSDRTDSPLHF.

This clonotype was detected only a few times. The CDR3 here is CASTEAGGLDEQFF. The CDR3 coding sequence is TGTGCCAGCACCGAAGCGGGAGGACTCGATGAGCAGTTCTTC. This rearrangement joins TRBV12-3 or TRBV12-4 to TRBJ2-1, with 9 nucleotides matching TRBD2. V shed 7 bases, J shed 8 bases, and the junction held 9 bases outside the gene matches. The CDR3 is made up of 14 amino acids.

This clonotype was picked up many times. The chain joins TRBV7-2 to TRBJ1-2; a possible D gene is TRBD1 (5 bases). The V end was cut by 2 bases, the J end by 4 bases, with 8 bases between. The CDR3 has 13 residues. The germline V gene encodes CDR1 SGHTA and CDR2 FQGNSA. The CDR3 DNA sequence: TGTGCCAGCAGCTTATTGGGGCGCTATGGCTACACCTTC. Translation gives CASSLLGRYGYTF.

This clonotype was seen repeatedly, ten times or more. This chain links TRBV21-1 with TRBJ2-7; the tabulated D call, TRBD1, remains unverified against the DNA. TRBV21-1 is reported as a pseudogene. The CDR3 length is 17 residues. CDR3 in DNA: TGTGCCAGCAGCAACGTTTCCCGGGACAGGGGGCTCTACGAGCAGTACTTC. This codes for CASSNVSRDRGLYEQYF.

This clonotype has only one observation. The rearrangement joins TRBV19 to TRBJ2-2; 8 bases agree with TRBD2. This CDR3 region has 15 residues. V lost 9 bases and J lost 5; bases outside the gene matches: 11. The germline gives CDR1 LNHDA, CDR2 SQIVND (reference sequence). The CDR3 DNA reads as TGTGCCAGCGGGGGGGAGCGGGAAGGGACCGGGGAGCTGTTTTTT. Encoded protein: CASGGEREGTGELFF.

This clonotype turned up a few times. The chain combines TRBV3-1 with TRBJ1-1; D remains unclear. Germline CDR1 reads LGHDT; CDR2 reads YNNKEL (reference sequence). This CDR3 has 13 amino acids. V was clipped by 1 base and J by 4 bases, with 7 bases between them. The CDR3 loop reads CASSQVGITEAFF. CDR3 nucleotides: TGTGCCAGCAGCCAAGTAGGGATCACTGAAGCTTTCTTT.

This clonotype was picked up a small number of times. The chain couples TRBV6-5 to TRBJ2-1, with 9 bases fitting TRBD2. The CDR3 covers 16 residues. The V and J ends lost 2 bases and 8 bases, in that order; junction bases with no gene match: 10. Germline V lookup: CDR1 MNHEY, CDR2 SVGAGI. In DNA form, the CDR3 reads TGTGCCAGCAGTTACACAGGACTAGCGACAAAGGATGAGCAGTTCTTC. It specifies CASSYTGLATKDEQFF.

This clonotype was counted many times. CDR3 in DNA: TGTGCCAGCAGTTCTTTAGTGGCAGGCAATGAGCAGTTCTTC. Amino acid sequence: CASSSLVAGNEQFF. This chain joins TRBV12-3 or TRBV12-4 and TRBJ2-1; no clear D gene. Trimming took 4 bases from V and 6 from J, leaving 13 bases between them. The CDR3 extends over 14 amino acids.

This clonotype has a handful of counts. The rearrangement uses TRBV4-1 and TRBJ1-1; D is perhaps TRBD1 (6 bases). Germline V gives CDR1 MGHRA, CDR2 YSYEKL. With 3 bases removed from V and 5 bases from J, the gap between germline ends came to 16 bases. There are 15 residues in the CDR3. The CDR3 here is CASSQESQGITEAFF. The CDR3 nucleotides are TGCGCCAGCAGCCAGGAGAGTCAGGGGATAACTGAAGCTTTCTTT.

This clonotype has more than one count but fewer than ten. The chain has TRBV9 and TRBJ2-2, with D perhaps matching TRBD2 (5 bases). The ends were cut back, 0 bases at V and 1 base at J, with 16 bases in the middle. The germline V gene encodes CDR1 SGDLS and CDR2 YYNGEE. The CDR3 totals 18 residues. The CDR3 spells CASSVGPLTGLNTGELFF. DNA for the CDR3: TGTGCCAGCAGCGTAGGGCCCTTGACTGGACTGAACACCGGGGAGCTGTTTTTT.

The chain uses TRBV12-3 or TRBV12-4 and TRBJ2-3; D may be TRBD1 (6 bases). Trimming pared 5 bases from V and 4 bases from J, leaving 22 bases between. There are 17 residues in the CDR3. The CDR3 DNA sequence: TGTGCCAGCAGTCCCTTGCAGGGGATCCCAACCCCAGATACGCAGTATTTT. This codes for CASSPLQGIPTPDTQYF.

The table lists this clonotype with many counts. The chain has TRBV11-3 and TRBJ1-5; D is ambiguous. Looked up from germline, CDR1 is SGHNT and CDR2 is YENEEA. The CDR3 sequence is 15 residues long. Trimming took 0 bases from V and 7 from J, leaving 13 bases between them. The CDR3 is CASSLDGTGRQPQHF. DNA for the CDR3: TGTGCCAGCAGCTTAGATGGTACGGGTCGGCAGCCCCAGCATTTT.

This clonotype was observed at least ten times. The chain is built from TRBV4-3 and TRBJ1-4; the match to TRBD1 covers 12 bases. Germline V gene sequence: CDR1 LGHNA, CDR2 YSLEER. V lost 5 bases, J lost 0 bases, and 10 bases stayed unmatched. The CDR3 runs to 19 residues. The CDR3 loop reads CASSRGAGTGGPTNEKLFF. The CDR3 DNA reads TGCGCCAGCAGCAGAGGGGCCGGGACAGGGGGCCCAACTAATGAAAAACTGTTTTTT.

CDR3 sequence: CTVQGGQSGELFF. The CDR3 nucleotides read TGTACTGTGCAGGGCGGGCAATCCGGGGAGCTGTTTTTT. This sequence joins TRBV7-7 and TRBJ2-2; D assignment may be TRBD1 or TRBD2 (5 bases each). This CDR3 has 13 residues. CDR1 SSHAT and CDR2 FNYEAQ come from the germline V gene (reference sequence). The variable domain in full, with the rest retrieved from reference TRBV7-7 and TRBJ2-2, is GAGVSQSPRYKVTKRGQDVTLRCDPISSHATLYWYQQALGQGPEFLTYFNYEAQPDKSGLPSDRFSAERPEGSISTLTIQRTEQRDSAMYRCTVQGGQSGELFFGEGSRLTVL.